The clone carrying this T cell receptor (beta chain) was counted between two and nine times. V lost 4 bases and J 3 bases, leaving 4 bases between the germline ends. CDR3 length equals 12 residues. Looked up from germline, CDR1 is SEHNR and CDR2 is FQNEAQ (reference sequence). The assay was immunoSEQ multiplex PCR, and TCRdb's table has in-frame clones only and misses some. The repertoire has about 100,000 clones, approximately 96% of them found once; the top ten carry approximately 0.22%. The data belong to a study of technical replicates of blood from a handful of donors. Sequencing input: T cells isolated from PBMCs. The rearrangement uses TRBV7-9 and TRBJ1-5; D remains ambiguous. This receptor was taken from a human donor in good health. The CDR3 is CASSYSNQPQHF. The CDR3 nucleotides read TGTGCCAGCAGCTACTCCAATCAGCCCCAGCATTTT.